The T cell receptor (beta chain) described here comes from a study of blood T cell repertoires in COVID-19. About the research overall: The analysed material was cDNA or gDNA that came from T cells, B-cell-depleted T cells, or PBMCs.

Trimming cost V 6 bases and J 0 bases; bases outside gene matches: 4. The length of the CDR3 is 13 residues. Germline V gives CDR1 SQVTM, CDR2 ANQGSEA. Measured with immunoSEQ multiplex PCR; TCRdb has only the in-frame clones, and not every one. The data show fewer than 60,000 clones, approximately 88% seen once. The sequencing input was peripheral blood. This chain links TRBV29-1 with TRBJ1-1; 7 bases align to TRBD1. This clonotype originated in a human donor in a cohort sampled during active COVID-19. For the CDR3, the DNA is TGCAGCGTCCGACAGGGTTTGAACACTGAAGCTTTCTTT. Translating gives CSVRQGLNTEAFF.